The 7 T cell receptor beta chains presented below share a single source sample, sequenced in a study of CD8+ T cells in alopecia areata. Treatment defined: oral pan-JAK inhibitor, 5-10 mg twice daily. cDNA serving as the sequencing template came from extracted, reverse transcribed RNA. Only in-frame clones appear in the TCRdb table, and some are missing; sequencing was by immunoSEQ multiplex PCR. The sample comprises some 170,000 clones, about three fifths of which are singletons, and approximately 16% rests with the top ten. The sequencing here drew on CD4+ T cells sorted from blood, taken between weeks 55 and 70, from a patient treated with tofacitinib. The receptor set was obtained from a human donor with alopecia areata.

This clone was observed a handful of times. The CDR3: CASSLEAGTQGGELFF. The CDR3 nucleotides are TGTGCCAGCAGCCTCGAAGCCGGGACACAAGGCGGGGAGCTGTTTTTT. The chain combines TRBV4-2 with TRBJ2-2; TRBD1 is a possible D gene (6 bases). The length of the CDR3 is 16 residues. Trimming removed 4 bases at V and 7 bases at J, with 19 bases between. Germline values: CDR1 LGHNA, CDR2 YNFKEQ.

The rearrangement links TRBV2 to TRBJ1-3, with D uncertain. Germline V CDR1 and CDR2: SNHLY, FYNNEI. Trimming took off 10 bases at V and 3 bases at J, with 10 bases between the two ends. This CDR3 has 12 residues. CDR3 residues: CATSNGGNTIYF. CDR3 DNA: TGTGCCACAAGTAATGGTGGAAACACCATATATTTT. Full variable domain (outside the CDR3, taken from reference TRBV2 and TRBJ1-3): EPEVTQTPSHQVTQMGQEVILRCVPISNHLYFYWYRQILGQKVEFLVSFYNNEISEKSEIFDDQFSVERPDGSNFTLKIRSTKLEDSAMYFCATSNGGNTIYFGEGSWLTVV.

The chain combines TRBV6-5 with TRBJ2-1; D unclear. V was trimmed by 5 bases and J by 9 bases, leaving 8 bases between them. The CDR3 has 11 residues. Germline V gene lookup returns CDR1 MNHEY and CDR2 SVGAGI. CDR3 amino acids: CASSKLSEQFF. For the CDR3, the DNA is TGTGCCAGCAGTAAGTTGAGTGAGCAGTTCTTC.

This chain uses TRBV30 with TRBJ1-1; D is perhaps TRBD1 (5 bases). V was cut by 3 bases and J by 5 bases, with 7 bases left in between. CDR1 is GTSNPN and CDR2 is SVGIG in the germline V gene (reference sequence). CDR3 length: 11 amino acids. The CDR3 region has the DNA TGTGCCTGGAGCAGGGCTACTGAAGCTTTCTTT. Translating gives CAWSRATEAFF.

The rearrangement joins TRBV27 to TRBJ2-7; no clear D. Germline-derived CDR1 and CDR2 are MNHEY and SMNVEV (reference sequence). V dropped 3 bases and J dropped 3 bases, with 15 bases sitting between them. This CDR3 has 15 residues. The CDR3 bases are TGTGCCAGCAGTTTGCCCGGTCAAAGATTCTACGAGCAGTACTTC. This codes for CASSLPGQRFYEQYF.

CDR3 nucleotides: TGTGCCAGCAGTTTCAGGGGTTTGATTTCACCCCTCCACTTT. Its translation is CASSFRGLISPLHF. The chain is built from TRBV27 and TRBJ1-6; D might be TRBD1 (6 bases). Germline-derived CDR1 and CDR2 are MNHEY and SMNVEV (reference sequence). This CDR3 is 14 amino acids long. The V end was cut by 3 bases, the J end by 9 bases, with 12 bases between.

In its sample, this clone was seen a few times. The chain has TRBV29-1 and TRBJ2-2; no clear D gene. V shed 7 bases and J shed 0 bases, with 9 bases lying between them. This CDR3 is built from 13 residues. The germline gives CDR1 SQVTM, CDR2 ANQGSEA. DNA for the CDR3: TGCAGCGGGGCCCAATCGAACACCGGGGAGCTGTTTTTT. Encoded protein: CSGAQSNTGELFF.